The source of this T cell receptor (beta chain) is a study of CD8 T cells in ankylosing spondylitis. Each CDR3 protein is one row after TCRdb ran MiXCR on the 5' RACE reads. The sample lists 20,000 to 25,000 distinct CDR3 sequences; about an eighth were seen once. Study results and limitations: Significant enrichment of disease-linked clones was reported in matched ankylosing spondylitis synovial fluid.

In regard to this clonotype: The antigen is not known.

Sequencing was carried out using blood. The TCR was taken from a male donor with ankylosing spondylitis or in good health (not recorded which).

The CDR3 loop is CASSFTNTGELFF. DNA of the CDR3: TGTGCCAGCAGCTTCACGAACACCGGGGAGCTGTTTTTT. The chain has TRBV7-2 and TRBJ2-2, with D unclear. The CDR3 is 13 amino acids. Germline CDR1 is SGHTA and CDR2 is FQGNSA. Trimming shortened V by 3 bases and J by 0 bases, and 2 bases separated the two germline ends.